This passage covers 23 T cell receptor beta chains from one sample sequenced in a study of blood T cell repertoires in COVID-19. The protocol was immunoSEQ multiplex PCR, while the TCRdb copy is restricted to in-frame clones and leaves out a portion. The sample contains 45,000 to 55,000 clones, more than 70% of which appear only once. Material: peripheral blood. The receptors come from a human donor in a cohort sampled during active COVID-19.

The rearrangement uses TRBV2 and TRBJ1-2; D possibly corresponds to TRBD1 (5 bases). V gave up 4 bases and J gave up 3 bases, with 15 bases separating them. The CDR3 has 15 amino acids. Germline V CDR1 and CDR2: SNHLY, FYNNEI. The CDR3, as DNA: TGTGCCAGCAGTGGGTCGGAGGGGACCCACTATGGCTACACCTTC. Protein product: CASSGSEGTHYGYTF.

Comment on this clone: Other DNA sequences in the same sample also yield this CDR3. The chain links TRBV27 to TRBJ1-1; 7 bases map to TRBD1. Germline CDR1 and CDR2: MNHEY and SMNVEV (reference sequence). The CDR3 length is 14 residues. V shed 3 bases and J 3 bases; nucleotides not matched to a gene: 4. The CDR3 nucleotides read TGTGCCAGCAGTTTCAGCAGGGGGGACACTGAAGCTTTCTTT. Residues: CASSFSRGDTEAFF.

This clone has just one count. The chain is built from TRBV6-4 and TRBJ2-1, with 13 bases that match TRBD2. J gave up 14 bases and V 0 bases, and 16 bases lay outside the gene matches. CDR1 is MRHNA, CDR2 SNTAGT, per germline. The CDR3 spans 18 residues. The CDR3 spells CASSDSPPTSGRAYREFF. The CDR3 nucleotides are TGTGCCAGCAGTGACTCTCCGCCCACTAGCGGGAGGGCCTATCGGGAGTTCTTC.

This chain connects TRBV7-6 to TRBJ2-1; 11 bases are a match to TRBD2. V shed 4 bases and J 7 bases; nucleotides not matched to a gene: 12. Germline V gene data show CDR1 as SGHVS and CDR2 as FNYEAQ. There are 17 residues in the CDR3. Written as DNA, the CDR3 is TGTGCCAGCAGCTCGGCCGTCCTAGCGGGAGGAAGGAATGAGCAGTTCTTC. Translating gives CASSSAVLAGGRNEQFF.

The chain is built from TRBV7-2 and TRBJ1-2; 8 bases agree with TRBD1. The CDR3 is 15 residues long. The germline CDR1 and CDR2 sequences are SGHTA and FQGNSA. The junction had 9 bases not matched to a gene; V was cut back by 5 bases and J by 4 bases. CDR3 nucleotides: TGTGCCAGCAGCCTAGGACAGGGTAGTCTCTATGGCTACACCTTC. Amino acid sequence: CASSLGQGSLYGYTF.

This clone has just a few counts. V gene TRBV6-2 or TRBV6-3 combines with J gene TRBJ2-5; 9 positions match TRBD1. Germline V gene data show CDR1 as MNHEY and CDR2 as SVGEGT. The ends lost 6 bases at V and 7 bases at J; junction bases unmatched: 9. There are 14 residues in the CDR3. The CDR3 sequence: CASSLDRGTGTQYF. Written as DNA, the CDR3 is TGTGCCAGCAGCCTCGACAGGGGGACAGGGACCCAGTACTTC.

The rearrangement uses TRBV11-2 and TRBJ2-7, with D perhaps matching TRBD2 (7 bases). Germline CDR1 SGHAT, CDR2 FQNNGV. This CDR3 region has 17 residues. V shed 2 bases and J shed 1 base, with 18 bases lying between them. CDR3 bases: TGTGCCAGCAGCTTACCCAATCCGGCGGGGGCATCCTACGAGCAGTACTTC. The encoded protein is CASSLPNPAGASYEQYF. Filled out from reference TRBV11-2 and TRBJ2-7, the complete variable domain reads EAGVAQSPRYKIIEKRQSVAFWCNPISGHATLYWYQQILGQGPKLLIQFQNNGVVDDSQLPKDRFSAERLKGVDSTLKIQPAKLEDSAVYLCASSLPNPAGASYEQYFGPGTRLTVT.

This chain links TRBV6-6 with TRBJ1-4, with 7 positions matching TRBD1. The CDR3 runs to 16 residues. V trimming: 0 bases; J trimming: 0 bases; junction bases outside the gene matches: 1. The V gene's germline CDR1 is MNHNY and CDR2 SVGAGI (reference sequence). The CDR3 spells CASSYSQGATNEKLFF. In DNA, the CDR3 is TGTGCCAGCAGTTACTCGCAGGGGGCAACTAATGAAAAACTGTTTTTT.

In this sample, this clone turned up once. This rearrangement joins TRBV9 to TRBJ2-2; TRBD2 matches 8 bases. The CDR3 is made up of 15 amino acids. Germline V CDR1 and CDR2: SGDLS, YYNGEE. V shed 3 bases and J 4 bases; nucleotides not matched to a gene: 5. The CDR3 coding sequence is TGTGCCAGCAGCGGCAGCGGGAGTGGCACCGGGGAGCTGTTTTTT. It is translated as CASSGSGSGTGELFF.

In DNA form, the CDR3 reads TGTGCCAGCACCCCCGACATCCTGAACACTGAAGCTTTCTTT. Protein: CASTPDILNTEAFF. The chain links TRBV2 to TRBJ1-1; D is unresolved. Looked up from germline, CDR1 is SNHLY and CDR2 is FYNNEI. The CDR3 length is 14 residues. V shed 7 bases and J shed 0 bases, with 12 bases lying between them.

This chain uses TRBV6-5 with TRBJ1-4; 8 nucleotides line up with TRBD1. The CDR3 is made up of 14 amino acids. Germline V gene sequence: CDR1 MNHEY, CDR2 SVGAGI. V lost 4 bases, J lost 7 bases, and 5 bases stayed unmatched. Here the CDR3 DNA reads TGTGCCAGCAGTTTCAGGGGGCCGGGTGAAAAACTGTTTTTT. It is translated as CASSFRGPGEKLFF.

V gene TRBV11-2 combines with J gene TRBJ2-7, with 7 bases that match TRBD1. This CDR3 is built from 15 residues. With V trimmed by 5 bases and J by 1 base, 8 bases remained unmatched. Per the germline V gene, CDR1 is SGHAT and CDR2 is FQNNGV. CDR3 DNA: TGTGCCAGCAGCCCCCGCACAGGGGAATCCTACGAGCAGTACTTC. It translates to CASSPRTGESYEQYF.

The chain recombines TRBV5-5 with TRBJ2-5, with D unclear. V shed 1 base and J shed 5 bases, with 9 bases lying between them. The CDR3 is made up of 13 amino acids. CDR1 is SGHKS, CDR2 YYEKEE, per germline (reference sequence). The CDR3 DNA follows: TGTGCCAGCAGCTTGAGTCATGGCGAGACCCAGTACTTC. Its protein is CASSLSHGETQYF.

The gene calls are TRBV11-2 and TRBJ2-7; D may be TRBD1 (6 bases). The V gene's germline CDR1 is SGHAT and CDR2 FQNNGV. Trimming stripped 0 bases from V and 4 bases from J, with 7 bases between. The CDR3 spans 13 residues. CDR3 DNA sequence: TGTGCCAGCAGCTTAGATGGACAGTACGAGCAGTACTTC. Its protein product is CASSLDGQYEQYF.

The chain is built from TRBV21-1 and TRBJ2-7; the table calls TRBD2, which could not be checked here. TRBV21-1 constitutes a pseudogene. This CDR3 spans 18 amino acids. CDR3 protein: CASSYGIIVSGRFGEQYF. In DNA form, the CDR3 reads TGTGCCAGCAGCTACGGAATTATAGTTAGCGGGAGGTTTGGCGAGCAGTACTTC.

The chain uses TRBV3-1 (or the pseudogene TRBV3-2) and TRBJ2-1, with 12 positions matching TRBD2. The CDR3 consists of 15 residues. In germline, CDR1 is LGHDT, CDR2 YNNKEL (reference sequence). With V trimmed by 2 bases and J by 5 bases, 1 base remained unmatched. The CDR3 nucleotides read TGTGCCAGCAGCCAACTAGCGGGGGGGGACAATGAGCAGTTCTTC. Translation: CASSQLAGGDNEQFF.

The chain is built from TRBV27 and TRBJ2-1; D uncertain. The CDR3 covers 13 residues. V was clipped by 6 bases and J by 8 bases, with 14 bases between them. Per the germline V gene, CDR1 is MNHEY and CDR2 is SMNVEV (reference sequence). The CDR3: CASRRSPPHEQFF. The CDR3 DNA is TGTGCCAGCAGGAGGAGCCCCCCCCATGAGCAGTTCTTC.

The rearrangement joins TRBV29-1 to TRBJ1-2, with 8 bases aligning to TRBD1. Unmatched junction bases numbered 20, after V lost 4 bases and J lost 7 bases. The CDR3 contains 17 residues. CDR1 and CDR2 from the germline V gene are SQVTM and ANQGSEA. CDR3 loop: CSVGEVGPGQVSAGYTF. CDR3 sequence (DNA): TGCAGCGTTGGGGAGGTAGGCCCGGGACAGGTCTCTGCTGGCTACACCTTC.

The V gene is TRBV4-2, the J gene TRBJ1-4; D call uncertain. There are 16 residues in the CDR3. CDR1 is LGHNA and CDR2 is YNFKEQ in the germline V gene. Trimming cost V 1 base and J 6 bases, with 15 bases left between them. The CDR3 is CASSQVPIVSDEKLFF. The CDR3 region has the DNA TGTGCCAGCAGCCAAGTCCCTATCGTCTCGGATGAAAAACTGTTTTTT.

This chain links TRBV9 with TRBJ2-3; tentatively, D is TRBD1 (6 bases). V was clipped by 4 bases and J by 3 bases, with 21 bases between them. CDR1 is SGDLS and CDR2 is YYNGEE in the germline V gene. The CDR3 length is 17 residues. The CDR3 spells CASSPDRTRINTDTQYF. CDR3 nucleotide sequence: TGTGCCAGCAGCCCCGACAGGACTCGAATTAATACAGATACGCAGTATTTT.

The chain employs TRBV7-3 and TRBJ2-4, with D tentatively TRBD2 (6 bases). CDR3 size: 18 residues. Trimming stripped 2 bases from V and 3 bases from J, with 20 bases between. CDR1 is SGHTA, CDR2 FQGTGA, per germline. As DNA, the CDR3 is TGTGCCAGCAGCTTATGGCGATCCGGGCCGGGGGACAAAAACATTCAGTACTTC. Translation gives CASSLWRSGPGDKNIQYF.

The rearrangement uses TRBV28 and TRBJ1-1; 10 nucleotides line up with TRBD1. CDR3 size: 17 residues. V was clipped by 0 bases and J by 1 base; unmatched bases: 5. CDR1 and CDR2 (germline): MDHEN, SYDVKM. CDR3 sequence reads: CASSLWGQGMGNTEAFF. The CDR3 DNA sequence: TGTGCCAGCAGTTTATGGGGACAGGGGATGGGGAACACTGAAGCTTTCTTT.

This chain links TRBV25-1 with TRBJ1-1, with D possibly being TRBD1 (5 bases). Germline loops: CDR1 MGHDK, CDR2 SYGVNS. The V end was cut by 7 bases, the J end by 1 base, with 10 bases between. This CDR3 has 13 residues. CDR3 residues: CASKGQPNTEAFF. CDR3 bases: TGTGCCAGCAAGGGGCAGCCGAACACTGAAGCTTTCTTT. The full variable domain, in which reference TRBV25-1 and TRBJ1-1 provide the parts outside the CDR3, is EADIYQTPRYLVIGTGKKITLECSQTMGHDKMYWYQQDPGMELHLIHYSYGVNSTEKGDLSSESTVSRIRTEHFPLTLESARPSHTSQYLCASKGQPNTEAFFGQGTRLTVV.